The present T cell receptor beta chain was sequenced within a study of control samples from healthy donors and cancer patients. Only in-frame clones appear in the TCRdb table, and some are missing; sequencing was by immunoSEQ multiplex PCR. The data show approximately 83,000 clones, just over 90% seen once. CDR3 length: 15 amino acids. Germline V gene sequence: CDR1 MNHEY, CDR2 SVGAGI. The ends were cut back, 5 bases at V and 1 base at J, with 11 bases in the middle. The sample was blood. The rearrangement links TRBV6-5 to TRBJ1-4; weak D call: TRBD1 (6 bases). This TCR derives from a woman aged 25-40 years in good health. CDR3: CASSRRGVTNEKLFF. The CDR3 coding sequence is TGTGCCAGCAGTAGAAGGGGGGTAACTAATGAAAAACTGTTTTTT.